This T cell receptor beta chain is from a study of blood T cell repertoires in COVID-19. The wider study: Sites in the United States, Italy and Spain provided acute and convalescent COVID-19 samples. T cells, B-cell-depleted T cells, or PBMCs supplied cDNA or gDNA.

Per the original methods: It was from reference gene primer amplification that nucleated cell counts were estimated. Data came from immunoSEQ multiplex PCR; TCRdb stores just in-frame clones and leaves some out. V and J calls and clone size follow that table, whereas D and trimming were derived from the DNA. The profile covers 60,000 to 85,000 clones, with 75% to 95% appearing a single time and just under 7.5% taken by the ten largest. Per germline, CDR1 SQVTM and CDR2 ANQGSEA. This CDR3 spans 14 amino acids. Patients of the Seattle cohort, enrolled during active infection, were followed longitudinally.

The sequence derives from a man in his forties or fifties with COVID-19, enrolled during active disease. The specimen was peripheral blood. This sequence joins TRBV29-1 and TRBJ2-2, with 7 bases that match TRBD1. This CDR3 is CSVSRQGDTGELFF. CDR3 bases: TGCAGTGTATCAAGACAGGGCGACACCGGGGAGCTGTTTTTT.